These 24 T cell receptor beta chains were all obtained from the same sample, sequenced in a study of cytomegalovirus exposure and HLA in healthy donors. In the PCR, 60 Vbeta and 13 Jbeta primers were used. The method was immunoSEQ multiplex PCR; TCRdb's version includes in-frame clones alone and lacks a portion of them. The sample carries about 120,000 clones, about 81% recorded once. The sequenced material came from PBMCs. The receptors stem from a man aged 35-49 years in good health and CMV-seronegative.

The rearrangement links TRBV7-8 to TRBJ2-7; TRBD1 agrees at 8 bases. The CDR3 totals 14 residues. Germline CDR1 is SGHVS and CDR2 is FQNEAQ. J was trimmed by 2 bases and V by 7 bases; bases with no gene match: 7. The CDR3 region is CASTQTGVTYEQYF. For the CDR3, the DNA is TGTGCCAGCACACAGACAGGGGTTACCTACGAGCAGTACTTC. The whole variable domain, filled in from reference TRBV7-8 and TRBJ2-7, reads GAGVSQSPRYKVAKRGQDVALRCDPISGHVSLFWYQQALGQGPEFLTYFQNEAQLDKSGLPSDRFFAERPEGSVSTLKIQRTQQEDSAVYLCASTQTGVTYEQYFGPGTRLTVT.

The chain has TRBV5-1 and TRBJ1-3; D ambiguous. The CDR3 is 14 amino acids. Trimming cost V 0 bases and J 3 bases, with 7 bases left between them. Germline-derived CDR1 and CDR2 are SGHRS and YFSETQ. CDR3 amino acids: CASSLEGGGNTIYF. Written as DNA, the CDR3 is TGCGCCAGCAGCTTGGAAGGCGGTGGAAACACCATATATTTT.

V and J are TRBV14 and TRBJ1-1; D call uncertain. CDR1 and CDR2 from the germline V gene are SGHDN and FVKESK. V lost 0 bases and J 1 base, leaving 12 bases between the germline ends. This CDR3 is built from 16 residues. Here the CDR3 reads CASSQDLLRPNTEAFF. CDR3 DNA: TGTGCCAGCAGCCAAGATCTTCTGAGGCCGAACACTGAAGCTTTCTTT.

This clone was detected only a few times. This sequence joins TRBV2 and TRBJ2-1; a weak D match, TRBD2 (5 bases). CDR1 is SNHLY, CDR2 FYNNEI, per germline. The CDR3 length is 11 residues. Trimming stripped 5 bases from V and 7 bases from J, with 6 bases between. CDR3 in amino acids: CASSRRNEQFF. DNA of the CDR3: TGTGCCAGCAGTCGGAGGAATGAGCAGTTCTTC.

This clone was seen more than once but under ten times. The chain carries TRBV7-9 and TRBJ1-4, with TRBD1 identical over 9 bases. CDR1 is SEHNR, CDR2 FQNEAQ, per germline (reference sequence). This CDR3 comprises 16 residues. V shed 0 bases and J 8 bases; nucleotides not matched to a gene: 7. The CDR3 is CASSLALPGQGEKLFF. CDR3 DNA sequence: TGTGCCAGCAGCTTAGCCCTACCGGGACAGGGAGAAAAACTGTTTTTT.

CDR3 region: CASSLSDRGEQYF. The DNA of the CDR3 is TGTGCCAGCAGCCTATCCGACAGGGGCGAGCAGTACTTC. The rearrangement joins TRBV6-5 to TRBJ2-7; 8 nucleotides agree with TRBD1. The V gene's germline CDR1 is MNHEY and CDR2 SVGAGI. This CDR3 spans 13 amino acids. V was clipped by 6 bases and J by 6 bases; unmatched bases: 7.

This clone was found a few times. The CDR3 region is CSVEYRDNEQYF. In DNA form, the CDR3 reads TGCAGCGTTGAATACCGGGACAACGAGCAGTACTTC. The rearrangement joins TRBV29-1 to TRBJ2-7; weak D call: TRBD1 (6 bases). CDR3 length: 12 residues. V lost 2 bases and J 5 bases, leaving 10 bases between the germline ends. The germline gives CDR1 SQVTM, CDR2 ANQGSEA.

J is TRBJ1-6 and V is TRBV6-1; D is perhaps TRBD1 (6 bases). The CDR3 is made up of 17 amino acids. Germline CDR1 and CDR2: MNHNS and SASEGT. The V end was cut by 3 bases, the J end by 9 bases, with 21 bases between. CDR3 loop: CASSDPGRGGAGSPLHF. DNA for the CDR3: TGTGCCAGCAGTGATCCCGGGAGGGGGGGGGCGGGTTCACCCCTCCACTTT.

The V call is TRBV7-9, the J call TRBJ1-5; TRBD1 matches at 7 bases. Germline CDR1 SEHNR, CDR2 FQNEAQ (reference sequence). The V segment lost 4 bases and the J segment 7 bases; nucleotides outside the gene matches: 7. The CDR3 sequence is 14 residues long. CDR3 protein: CASSSGTAGQPQHF. DNA for the CDR3: TGTGCCAGCAGCTCCGGGACAGCTGGACAGCCCCAGCATTTT.

The chain uses TRBV28 and TRBJ1-2; no clear D gene. V gave up 2 bases and J gave up 2 bases, with 9 bases separating them. The CDR3 loop spans 14 amino acids. The germline V gene has CDR1 MDHEN and CDR2 SYDVKM. CDR3 loop: CASSLEQLNYGYTF. CDR3 bases: TGTGCCAGCAGTTTAGAACAGCTCAACTATGGCTACACCTTC.

The chain combines TRBV7-3 with TRBJ2-7, with a possible D match to TRBD1 (6 bases). The CDR3 consists of 13 residues. With 6 bases removed from V and 2 bases from J, the gap between germline ends came to 11 bases. The germline V gene has CDR1 SGHTA and CDR2 FQGTGA. CDR3 loop: CASRGTRTYEQYF. The CDR3 bases are TGTGCCAGCAGAGGGACAAGAACCTACGAGCAGTACTTC.

The chain joins TRBV5-1 to TRBJ2-3; 11 nucleotides line up with TRBD2. Germline V gene data show CDR1 as SGHRS and CDR2 as YFSETQ. The CDR3 is 20 residues long. The trim removed 0 bases at V and 1 base at J, leaving 13 bases unmatched. CDR3 sequence: CASSLDGLAGGGEGTDTQYF. In nucleotides, the CDR3 is TGCGCCAGCAGCTTGGACGGGCTAGCGGGAGGAGGAGAAGGCACAGATACGCAGTATTTT.

Only a few counts were recorded for this clone. The rearrangement links TRBV4-2 to TRBJ1-4, with TRBD1 identical over 9 bases. CDR3 length: 17 residues. V was clipped by 3 bases and J by 8 bases; unmatched bases: 13. Per germline, CDR1 LGHNA and CDR2 YNFKEQ. The CDR3 spells CASSQDPPGQGSEKLFF. The CDR3 DNA reads TGTGCCAGCAGCCAGGACCCACCGGGACAGGGAAGCGAAAAACTGTTTTTT.

The chain combines TRBV11-2 with TRBJ1-1, with D perhaps TRBD1 (6 bases). This CDR3 comprises 15 residues. Germline CDR1 is SGHAT and CDR2 is FQNNGV. Deletions cut 7 bases from V and 0 bases from J, with 15 bases between. The CDR3 region has the DNA TGTGCCAGCATACGACGGGGGGCCATGAACACTGAAGCTTTCTTT. Translation: CASIRRGAMNTEAFF.

This clone occurred once. The V call is TRBV7-2, the J call TRBJ2-7; weak D call: TRBD1 (6 bases). The CDR3 has 16 residues. Germline values: CDR1 SGHTA, CDR2 FQGNSA. The V and J ends lost 1 base and 10 bases respectively, with 23 bases between them. DNA for the CDR3: TGTGCCAGCAGCTTAGAGTCCGGGACACGCTCAACCGAACAGTACTTC. Its protein product is CASSLESGTRSTEQYF.

This clone has just a few counts. The V gene is TRBV7-2, the J gene TRBJ1-5; no reliable D call. V lost 3 bases and J 0 bases, leaving 6 bases between the germline ends. The CDR3 runs 14 residues. Per germline, CDR1 SGHTA and CDR2 FQGNSA. CDR3 sequence (DNA): TGTGCCAGCAGCTTCTTTTATAGCAATCAGCCCCAGCATTTT. As protein: CASSFFYSNQPQHF.

This clone was seen once. The chain uses TRBV30 and TRBJ1-1; maybe TRBD1 (5 bases). Per the germline V gene, CDR1 is GTSNPN and CDR2 is SVGIG (reference sequence). The CDR3 extends over 14 amino acids. With 2 bases removed from V and 2 bases from J, the gap between germline ends came to 12 bases. CDR3 sequence reads: CAWSFGGVNTEAFF. CDR3 nucleotide sequence: TGTGCCTGGAGTTTCGGAGGGGTTAACACTGAAGCTTTCTTT.

This clone is a singleton in its sample. The chain recombines TRBV11-3 with TRBJ2-7; 9 nucleotides match TRBD1. The ends lost 1 base at V and 2 bases at J; junction bases unmatched: 3. The germline V gene encodes CDR1 SGHNT and CDR2 YENEEA. The CDR3 is 15 residues long. CDR3 coding DNA: TGTGCCAGCAGCTTAGGGACAGGGGTTGCCTACGAGCAGTACTTC. This translates into CASSLGTGVAYEQYF.

Details on this clone: A read error may produce the germline difference seen at one junction end. The chain carries TRBV6-1 and TRBJ2-6; D might be TRBD1 (5 bases). Germline CDR1 and CDR2: MNHNS and SASEGT. This CDR3 comprises 15 residues. Here the CDR3 DNA reads TGTGCCAGCAGTGCCACCCACTCTGGGGCCAACGGCCTGACTTTC. Its protein is CASSATHSGANGLTF.

The chain combines TRBV27 with TRBJ2-3, with 8 positions matching TRBD2. The V and J ends lost 5 bases and 14 bases, in that order; junction bases with no gene match: 9. CDR3 size: 12 residues. Germline V gene sequence: CDR1 MNHEY, CDR2 SMNVEV (reference sequence). The CDR3 here is CASSQRTSKLYF. CDR3 DNA sequence: TGTGCCAGCAGTCAGAGGACTAGCAAACTGTATTTT.

The J gene is TRBJ1-1, the V gene TRBV5-1; 7 nucleotides align to TRBD1. The germline CDR1 and CDR2 sequences are SGHRS and YFSETQ. The CDR3 loop spans 15 amino acids. After removal of 0 bases from V and 6 bases from J, the junction contained 8 bases not matched to a gene. CDR3 sequence reads: CASSLARQGEPEAFF. In nucleotides, the CDR3 is TGCGCCAGCAGCTTGGCCAGGCAGGGGGAGCCTGAAGCTTTCTTT.

CDR3: CASSSRLAGVYDTQYF. The CDR3 DNA is TGTGCCAGCAGCTCAAGACTAGCGGGAGTATACGATACGCAGTATTTT. V gene TRBV11-1 combines with J gene TRBJ2-3; the match to TRBD2 covers 12 bases. The CDR3 has 16 amino acids. V was clipped by 4 bases and J by 6 bases; unmatched bases: 8. Looked up from germline, CDR1 is SGHAT and CDR2 is FQDESV (reference sequence).

The chain joins TRBV10-3 to TRBJ2-5, with 7 bases that match TRBD1. V gave up 0 bases and J gave up 4 bases; unmatched junction bases: 2. This CDR3 has 14 amino acids. CDR1 and CDR2 from the germline V gene are ENHRY and SYGVKD. This CDR3 reads CAISESGTAETQYF. In DNA form, the CDR3 reads TGTGCCATCAGTGAGTCGGGGACAGCAGAGACCCAGTACTTC.

This clone was detected a few times. This sequence joins TRBV4-3 and TRBJ1-1; D is unresolved. Germline values: CDR1 LGHNA, CDR2 YSLEER. The length of the CDR3 is 16 residues. V lost 1 base, J lost 0 bases, and 12 bases lay in between. As DNA, the CDR3 is TGCGCCAGCAGCCAAGGGTCGACCAGGATGAACACTGAAGCTTTCTTT. Its translation is CASSQGSTRMNTEAFF.